The T cell receptor beta chain described here comes from a study of shared clonotypes between healthy human individuals. Libraries were prepared by immunoSEQ multiplex PCR; TCRdb keeps only in-frame clonotypes and omits some of them. The data hold a few hundred thousand clones, with approximately 71% observed a single time. The CDR3 length is 17 residues. Germline V gives CDR1 SEHNR, CDR2 FQNEAQ (reference sequence). The J segment lost 1 base and the V segment lost 4 bases, leaving 8 bases of the junction unmatched. This clonotype originated in a woman between 40 and 55 years old in good health. Some clones in this sample may be carry-over from other donors' samples. J is TRBJ2-7 and V is TRBV7-9, with 12 bases identical to TRBD2. Sequenced: PBMCs. The CDR3 DNA reads as TGTGCCAGCAGCTCCCAAAACGGGACTAGCGGGTCCTACGAGCAGTACTTC. It specifies CASSSQNGTSGSYEQYF.